The 13 T cell receptor beta chains in this list originate from one sample, sequenced in a study of blood T cell repertoires in COVID-19. Data came from immunoSEQ multiplex PCR; TCRdb stores just in-frame clones and leaves some out. In the table there are about 180,000 clones, over 80% of which are singletons. Sequenced input: peripheral blood. These receptors all come from a woman between 65 and 79 years old with COVID-19, enrolled during active disease.

CDR3 nucleotides: TGCGCCAGCAGCCAAGACAGGGGGAGCTCCTACAATGAGCAGTTCTTC. This encodes CASSQDRGSSYNEQFF. The chain recombines TRBV4-3 with TRBJ2-1; 7 bases agree with TRBD1. CDR3 length equals 16 residues. The germline CDR1 and CDR2 sequences are LGHNA and YSLEER. V lost 0 bases to trimming and J lost 0 bases; unmatched junction nucleotides: 2.

In its sample, this clone was seen a few times. Other DNA variants within this sample encode the same CDR3. This chain joins TRBV27 and TRBJ2-7, with 8 bases aligning to TRBD2. The V and J ends lost 6 bases and 4 bases, in that order; junction bases with no gene match: 2. The CDR3 has 12 amino acids. Germline V gene sequence: CDR1 MNHEY, CDR2 SMNVEV (reference sequence). The CDR3, as DNA: TGTGCCAGCAGATCGGGGGGGTACGAGCAGTACTTC. As protein: CASRSGGYEQYF.

DNA of the CDR3: TGTGCCAGCAGCGCAGACACTAGCGGAGGCACAGATACGCAGTATTTT. Translated: CASSADTSGGTDTQYF. The V call is TRBV11-2, the J call TRBJ2-3; 8 positions match TRBD2. Trimming took 5 bases from V and 1 from J; bases not matched to a gene: 8. The CDR3 contains 16 residues. Looked up from germline, CDR1 is SGHAT and CDR2 is FQNNGV. The full variable domain, its missing parts supplied by reference TRBV11-2 and TRBJ2-3, is EAGVAQSPRYKIIEKRQSVAFWCNPISGHATLYWYQQILGQGPKLLIQFQNNGVVDDSQLPKDRFSAERLKGVDSTLKIQPAKLEDSAVYLCASSADTSGGTDTQYFGPGTRLTVL.

This clone came up once. This chain connects TRBV30 to TRBJ1-1; a weak D match, TRBD1 (6 bases). CDR1 and CDR2 (germline): GTSNPN, SVGIG (reference sequence). CDR3 length: 11 amino acids. V lost 2 bases to trimming and J lost 8 bases, with 9 bases between them. Here the CDR3 reads CAWSRQAEAFF. CDR3 nucleotide sequence: TGTGCCTGGAGTAGACAGGCAGAAGCTTTCTTT.

The chain is built from TRBV7-2 and TRBJ2-7, with D maybe TRBD2 (5 bases). Germline lookup yields CDR1 SGHTA and CDR2 FQGNSA. The CDR3 length is 15 residues. V shed 5 bases and J shed 7 bases, with 21 bases lying between them. DNA for the CDR3: TGTGCCAGCAGCCCGAATAGCGATGCGCTCGGGGAGCAGTACTTC. Amino acid sequence: CASSPNSDALGEQYF.

This chain uses TRBV10-3 with TRBJ2-3; 7 bases match TRBD1. Germline CDR1 and CDR2: ENHRY and SYGVKD. The trim removed 3 bases at V and 4 bases at J, leaving 7 bases unmatched. The CDR3 spans 15 residues. The CDR3 loop reads CAISDDRAVADTQYF. Here the CDR3 DNA reads TGTGCCATCAGTGACGACAGGGCGGTTGCAGATACGCAGTATTTT.

The chain links TRBV2 to TRBJ1-4; TRBD1 matches at 12 bases. V gave up 7 bases and J gave up 10 bases; unmatched junction bases: 10. The germline V gene encodes CDR1 SNHLY and CDR2 FYNNEI. CDR3 length: 15 amino acids. This CDR3 reads CASTPGTGGGLKLFF. The CDR3 DNA reads as TGTGCCAGCACGCCCGGGACAGGGGGCGGATTAAAACTGTTTTTT.

The CDR3 DNA reads TGTGCCAGCAGCTTAGGCGGGAGGTCCCCCGAAGAGACCCAGTACTTC. It translates to CASSLGGRSPEETQYF. The chain has TRBV7-9 and TRBJ2-5; 8 bases agree with TRBD2. The V gene end was trimmed by 1 base and the J gene end by 3 bases; junction bases not matched to a gene: 7. Germline V gene data show CDR1 as SEHNR and CDR2 as FQNEAQ (reference sequence). The CDR3 is 16 residues long.

The V call is TRBV5-4, the J call TRBJ2-5; the match to TRBD1 covers 9 bases. The CDR3 covers 14 residues. In germline, CDR1 is SGHNT, CDR2 YYREEE (reference sequence). Unmatched junction bases numbered 5, after V lost 1 base and J lost 7 bases. For the CDR3, the DNA is TGTGCCAGCAGCTTGACGGGACAGGGAAGGACCCAGTACTTC. Translation gives CASSLTGQGRTQYF.

The V gene is TRBV18, the J gene TRBJ2-2; 10 nucleotides match TRBD2. J gave up 0 bases and V 0 bases, and 4 bases lay outside the gene matches. CDR3 length: 18 amino acids. The germline V gene has CDR1 KGHSH and CDR2 LQKENI. CDR3 in DNA: TGTGCCAGCTCACCACCACGACTAGCGGGTACGAACACCGGGGAGCTGTTTTTT. This translates into CASSPPRLAGTNTGELFF.

The chain carries TRBV29-1 and TRBJ2-1, with a tentative D call TRBD1 (5 bases). CDR1 is SQVTM, CDR2 ANQGSEA, per germline. This CDR3 comprises 14 residues. V was pared by 8 bases and J by 0 bases, with 14 bases between. CDR3 nucleotides: TGCAGCTTCTCCAGGGCCGGCTCCTACAATGAGCAGTTCTTC. Its protein product is CSFSRAGSYNEQFF.

J is TRBJ2-7 and V is TRBV28, with D perhaps TRBD1 (6 bases). Germline V gives CDR1 MDHEN, CDR2 SYDVKM. V gave up 4 bases and J gave up 3 bases, with 13 bases separating them. The CDR3 spans 14 residues. The CDR3 region has the DNA TGTGCCAGCAGTTCCTCTCGACAGGTCTACGAGCAGTACTTC. This sequence encodes CASSSSRQVYEQYF.

The rearrangement links TRBV5-1 to TRBJ1-5; a weak D match, TRBD1 (6 bases). The germline gives CDR1 SGHRS, CDR2 YFSETQ. V was trimmed by 2 bases and J by 3 bases, leaving 12 bases between them. This CDR3 spans 15 amino acids. CDR3 DNA: TGCGCCAGCAGCTTCCTGACAGGCCCCAATCAGCCCCAGCATTTT. As protein: CASSFLTGPNQPQHF. The entire variable domain, with the rest obtained from reference TRBV5-1 and TRBJ1-5, is as follows: KAGVTQTPRYLIKTRGQQVTLSCSPISGHRSVSWYQQTPGQGLQFLFEYFSETQRNKGNFPGRFSGRQFSNSRSEMNVSTLELGDSALYLCASSFLTGPNQPQHFGDGTRLSIL.